This passage covers 24 T cell receptor beta chains from one sample sequenced in a study of CD8+CD57+ T cells in acquired aplastic anemia (dated by TCRdb to between 2017 and 2018). Flow cytometry had shown CD8+CD57+ cell expansion in the patients selected for sequencing. The reads were generated on an Illumina HiSeq 2000. Genomic DNA served as template for TCR beta VDJ combination and CDR3 sequence profiling. The raw public data were reprocessed by TCRdb itself: fastp quality trimming at Q25, MiXCR clonotype calling, in-frame beta chains only. Identical CDR3 proteins give one entry, which carries the most common genes and DNA. The sample data list 160,000 or so distinct CDR3 sequences, and 48% of these were observed just once. The ten largest clonotypes hold 30% to 40% of the sample. The sample taken for sequencing was sorted CD4+, CD8+, or CD8+CD57+ T cells (not recorded which) from PBMCs. Receptor source: a human donor with aplastic anemia.

This clonotype was seen only once. This clone may be a read error of a much larger clone one base away. This is likely a read error, given that the CDR3 carries no conserved phenylalanine or tryptophan at its end. The V gene is TRBV6-1, the J gene TRBJ2-7; 7 bases are shared with TRBD1. V shed 3 bases and J 2 bases; nucleotides not matched to a gene: 1. The germline CDR1 and CDR2 sequences are MNHNS and SASEGT. CDR3 length: 13 amino acids. CDR3 nucleotide sequence: TGTGCCAGCAGTGAGACAGGGCCCTACGAGCAGTACTCC. It codes for CASSETGPYEQYS.

This clonotype was counted many times. The chain combines TRBV12-3 or TRBV12-4 with TRBJ1-1, with D possibly being TRBD1 (6 bases). Trimming removed 3 bases at V and 2 bases at J, with 13 bases between. CDR3 length: 15 amino acids. Here the CDR3 reads CASSLLGGQNTEAFF. The CDR3 nucleotides read TGTGCCAGCAGTTTGTTGGGGGGCCAAAACACTGAAGCTTTCTTT.

The rearrangement links TRBV6-1 to TRBJ1-4, with 9 bases lining up with TRBD1. The CDR3 is 14 amino acids. V trimming: 5 bases; J trimming: 6 bases; junction bases outside the gene matches: 4. Per germline, CDR1 MNHNS and CDR2 SASEGT. Here the CDR3 reads CASSRGQGYEKLFF. CDR3 coding DNA: TGTGCCAGCAGTCGTGGACAGGGGTATGAAAAACTGTTTTTT.

At least ten counts were recorded for this clonotype. The genes are TRBV19 and TRBJ2-7, with no clear D. The germline V and J ends were trimmed by 2 bases and 7 bases, with 12 bases remaining between them. CDR1 and CDR2 from the germline V gene are LNHDA and SQIVND (reference sequence). The length of the CDR3 is 13 residues. Here the CDR3 DNA reads TGTGCCAGTAGTATAACGGCTAGTCGGGAGCAGTACTTC. This translates into CASSITASREQYF.

The V gene is TRBV6-5, the J gene TRBJ1-2, with D unclear. Germline V gene data show CDR1 as MNHEY and CDR2 as SVGAGI. Trimming pared 2 bases from V and 4 bases from J, leaving 14 bases between. The CDR3 is made up of 15 amino acids. As DNA, the CDR3 is TGTGCCAGCAGTTACAATCCCCACTACCTCTATGGCTACACCTTC. Its translation is CASSYNPHYLYGYTF.

This clonotype has a count of ten or more. The chain is built from TRBV29-1 and TRBJ2-2; TRBD1 matches 9 bases. J lost 2 bases, V lost 5 bases, and 3 bases had no gene match. This CDR3 region has 14 residues. Germline V gives CDR1 SQVTM, CDR2 ANQGSEA. CDR3 sequence (DNA): TGCAGCGTTACGGACAGGGGAAACACCGGGGAGCTGTTTTTT. Encoded protein: CSVTDRGNTGELFF.

This chain uses TRBV12-3 or TRBV12-4 with TRBJ1-6; D is unresolved. V lost 0 bases and J lost 7, with 7 bases in between. There are 14 residues in the CDR3. The CDR3 loop is CASSLAARNSPLHF. CDR3 DNA sequence: TGTGCCAGCAGTTTAGCGGCCAGGAATTCACCCCTCCACTTT.

This clonotype was detected a few times. The genes are TRBV4-1 and TRBJ1-2; perhaps TRBD1 as D (5 bases). CDR1 and CDR2 (germline): MGHRA, YSYEKL. The CDR3 sequence is 15 residues long. The germline V and J ends were trimmed by 0 bases and 6 bases, with 14 bases remaining between them. The CDR3: CASSQELRGADGYTF. The CDR3 DNA sequence: TGCGCCAGCAGCCAAGAATTACGAGGGGCGGATGGCTACACCTTC.

This chain uses TRBV10-3 with TRBJ2-7; a possible D gene is TRBD1 (6 bases). In germline, CDR1 is ENHRY, CDR2 SYGVKD. V was trimmed by 3 bases and J by 5 bases, leaving 17 bases between them. This CDR3 spans 15 amino acids. CDR3 sequence: CAISENTGTSDEQYF. CDR3 nucleotide sequence: TGTGCCATCAGTGAAAACACAGGGACGAGTGACGAGCAGTACTTC.

This clonotype was seen only a few times. The chain is built from TRBV27 and TRBJ2-7; 7 nucleotides line up with TRBD2. The CDR3 length is 12 residues. Germline V gene data show CDR1 as MNHEY and CDR2 as SMNVEV (reference sequence). After removal of 7 bases from V and 7 bases from J, the junction contained 7 bases not matched to a gene. CDR3 DNA: TGTGCCAGCATCGACTCCGGGGGGGAGCAGTACTTC. Its protein is CASIDSGGEQYF.

This clonotype came up once. The chain has TRBV20-1 and TRBJ2-1; 7 positions agree with TRBD2. Germline-derived CDR1 and CDR2 are DFQATT and SNEGSKA (reference sequence). Germline trimming cut 1 base from V and 13 bases from J; bases unmatched to any gene: 10. The CDR3 runs to 13 residues. DNA of the CDR3: TGCAGTGCTAGAGTAGAAGCTAGCGGCCCACAGTTCTTC. Amino acids: CSARVEASGPQFF.

To note about this clonotype: The junction shows a germline mismatch at one end, possibly a read error. The gene calls are TRBV7-9 and TRBJ1-3; D remains ambiguous. The CDR3 runs to 13 residues. CDR1 SEHNR and CDR2 FQNEAQ come from the germline V gene (reference sequence). CDR3 DNA sequence: TGTGCTAGCAGCTTAGCGACAGGAAACACCATATATTTT. It codes for CASSLATGNTIYF.

This clonotype has ten or more counts. The chain is built from TRBV7-8 and TRBJ2-1; tentatively, D is TRBD2 (5 bases). V lost 3 bases and J lost 0, with 9 bases in between. Germline V gives CDR1 SGHVS, CDR2 FQNEAQ. CDR3 length: 15 amino acids. The CDR3 nucleotides are TGTGCCAGCAGCTTCTTCGAGGGCTCCTACAATGAGCAGTTCTTC. It codes for CASSFFEGSYNEQFF.

CDR3: CASSRQGPGSYEQYF. CDR3 in DNA: TGTGCCAGTAGTAGACAAGGGCCAGGCTCCTACGAGCAGTACTTC. This sequence joins TRBV19 and TRBJ2-7; D gene uncertain. Germline lookup yields CDR1 LNHDA and CDR2 SQIVND (reference sequence). The CDR3 extends over 15 amino acids. V lost 4 bases, J lost 0 bases, and 13 bases lay in between. Combining the CDR3 with reference TRBV19 and TRBJ2-7 gives the whole variable domain DGGITQSPKYLFRKEGQNVTLSCEQNLNHDAMYWYRQDPGQGLRLIYYSQIVNDFQKGDIAEGYSVSREKKESFPLTVTSAQKNPTAFYLCASSRQGPGSYEQYFGPGTRLTVT.

CDR3: CASSSGRSQRPQHF. The CDR3 DNA reads as TGTGCCAGCAGTTCCGGGAGGAGCCAGAGGCCCCAGCATTTT. V and J are TRBV2 and TRBJ1-5, with unresolved D. The CDR3 totals 14 residues. The V gene lost 5 bases and the J gene lost 9 bases, with 17 bases spanning the gap. Germline lookup yields CDR1 SNHLY and CDR2 FYNNEI.

This rearrangement joins TRBV14 to TRBJ2-7, with D possibly TRBD1 on 6 matching bases. The CDR3 is 14 residues long. Trimming removed 2 bases at V and 3 bases at J, with 11 bases between. Germline CDR1 and CDR2: SGHDN and FVKESK. This chain's CDR3 is CASSQLQGFYEQYF. The CDR3, as DNA: TGTGCCAGCAGCCAACTACAGGGATTCTACGAGCAGTACTTC.

This clonotype was detected a few times. The V gene is TRBV30, the J gene TRBJ2-6; perhaps D is TRBD1 or TRBD2 (5 bases each). This CDR3 spans 17 amino acids. CDR1 is GTSNPN, CDR2 SVGIG, per germline (reference sequence). The V and J ends lost 0 bases and 2 bases respectively, with 14 bases between them. CDR3 nucleotides: TGTGCCTGGAGTGTTTTCTCGGGGCCCGCTGGGGCCAACGTCCTGACTTTC. Its protein is CAWSVFSGPAGANVLTF.

This clonotype appeared many times. This chain joins TRBV6-5 and TRBJ2-3, with D maybe TRBD1 (5 bases). The CDR3 runs 14 residues. CDR1 is MNHEY and CDR2 is SVGAGI in the germline V gene. V gave up 4 bases and J gave up 5 bases, with 13 bases separating them. CDR3 sequence: CASSLAGKGDTQYF. CDR3 nucleotides: TGTGCCAGCAGTTTGGCAGGGAAGGGAGATACGCAGTATTTT.

The chain joins TRBV24-1 to TRBJ2-1, with TRBD1 matching 7 bases. V shed 0 bases and J 9 bases; nucleotides not matched to a gene: 4. The CDR3 loop spans 14 amino acids. The V gene's germline CDR1 is KGHDR and CDR2 SFDVKD. The CDR3 DNA is TGTGCCACCAGTGATTTGCTCCGACAGGGTGAGCAGTTCTTC. It translates to CATSDLLRQGEQFF.

The chain uses TRBV12-5 and TRBJ2-3, with 10 bases identical to TRBD1. After removal of 8 bases from V and 5 bases from J, the junction contained 10 bases not matched to a gene. In germline, CDR1 is LGHNT, CDR2 FRNRAP. The CDR3 is made up of 15 amino acids. CDR3 nucleotide sequence: TGTGCTAGTCGTGGGGGACAGGGGTATTTAGATACGCAGTATTTT. Translating gives CASRGGQGYLDTQYF. Using reference TRBV12-5 and TRBJ2-3 for the parts outside the CDR3, the full variable domain is DARVTQTPRHKVTEMGQEVTMRCQPILGHNTVFWYRQTMMQGLELLAYFRNRAPLDDSGMPKDRFSAEMPDATLATLKIQPSEPRDSAVYFCASRGGQGYLDTQYFGPGTRLTVL.

This chain connects TRBV2 to TRBJ2-3; no reliable D call. V was pared by 8 bases and J by 11 bases, with 14 bases between. The length of the CDR3 is 11 residues. Germline lookup yields CDR1 SNHLY and CDR2 FYNNEI. CDR3: CASSGVNEQYF. The CDR3 region has the DNA TGTGCCAGCTCGGGCGTAAATGAGCAGTATTTT.

As for this clonotype: One base away lies a much larger clone, so this may be a sequencing read error. The conserved final phenylalanine or tryptophan is absent from the CDR3, which likely points to a read error. The rearrangement uses TRBV7-2 and TRBJ1-1; the D is unclear. V dropped 5 bases and J dropped 4 bases, with 8 bases sitting between them. The germline CDR1 and CDR2 sequences are SGHTA and FQGNSA. This CDR3 has 12 amino acids. CDR3 nucleotide sequence: TGTGCCAGCAGCGGCTTGGGCACTGAAGCTTTCTCT. It codes for CASSGLGTEAFS.

In this sample, this clonotype turned up many times. The gene calls are TRBV20-1 and TRBJ2-5; tentatively, D is TRBD2 (5 bases). Trimming pared 0 bases from V and 0 bases from J, leaving 8 bases between. Germline CDR1 reads DFQATT; CDR2 reads SNEGSKA (reference sequence). The CDR3 has 14 residues. CDR3 DNA sequence: TGCAGTGCTAGAGACCCGGACTACCAAGAGACCCAGTACTTC. Protein product: CSARDPDYQETQYF.

The CDR3 protein is CASSRIGDGYTF. CDR3 bases: TGTGCCAGTAGTAGAATAGGGGACGGCTACACCTTC. V usage is TRBV19 and J usage is TRBJ1-2; D is possibly TRBD1 (5 bases). The germline V gene has CDR1 LNHDA and CDR2 SQIVND (reference sequence). This CDR3 is 12 amino acids long. Trimming stripped 4 bases from V and 8 bases from J, with 11 bases between.